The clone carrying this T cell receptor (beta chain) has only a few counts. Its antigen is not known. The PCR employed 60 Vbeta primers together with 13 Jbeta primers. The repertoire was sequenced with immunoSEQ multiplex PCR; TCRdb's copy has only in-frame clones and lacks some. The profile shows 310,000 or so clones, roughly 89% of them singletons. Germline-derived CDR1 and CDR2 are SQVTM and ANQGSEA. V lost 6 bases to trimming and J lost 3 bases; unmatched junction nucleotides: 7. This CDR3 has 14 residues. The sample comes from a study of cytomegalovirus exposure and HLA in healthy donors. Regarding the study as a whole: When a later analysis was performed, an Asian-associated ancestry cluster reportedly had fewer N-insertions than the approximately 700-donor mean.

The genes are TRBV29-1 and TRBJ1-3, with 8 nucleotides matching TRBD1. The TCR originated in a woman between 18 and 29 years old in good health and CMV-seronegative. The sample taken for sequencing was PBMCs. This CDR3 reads CSVKQTGVGNTIYF. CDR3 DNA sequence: TGCAGCGTCAAACAGACAGGGGTTGGAAACACCATATATTTT.